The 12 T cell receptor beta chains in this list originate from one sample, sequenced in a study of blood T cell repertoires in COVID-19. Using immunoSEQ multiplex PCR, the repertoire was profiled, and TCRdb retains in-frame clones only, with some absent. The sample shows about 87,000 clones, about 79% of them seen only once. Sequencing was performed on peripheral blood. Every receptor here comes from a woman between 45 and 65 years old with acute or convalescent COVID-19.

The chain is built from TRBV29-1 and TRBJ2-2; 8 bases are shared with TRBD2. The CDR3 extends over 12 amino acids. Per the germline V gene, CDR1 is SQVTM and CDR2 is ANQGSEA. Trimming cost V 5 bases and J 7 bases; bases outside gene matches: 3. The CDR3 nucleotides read TGCAGCGTTTCCGGGACTAGCGGGGAGCTGTTTTTT. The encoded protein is CSVSGTSGELFF.

CDR3 in DNA: TGTGCCAGCAGTTTAGTGGGGGGTCAGCCCCAGCATTTT. This codes for CASSLVGGQPQHF. V and J are TRBV12-3 or TRBV12-4 and TRBJ1-5; tentatively, D is TRBD1 (5 bases). The V end lost 1 base, the J end lost 6 bases, and 7 bases lay between the germline ends. The CDR3 has 13 residues.

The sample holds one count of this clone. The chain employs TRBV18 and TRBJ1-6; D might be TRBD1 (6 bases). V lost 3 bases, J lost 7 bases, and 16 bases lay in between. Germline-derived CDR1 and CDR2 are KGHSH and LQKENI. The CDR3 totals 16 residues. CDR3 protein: CASSPGQILLNSPLHF. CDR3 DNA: TGTGCCAGCTCACCTGGACAGATTCTCCTGAATTCACCCCTCCACTTT. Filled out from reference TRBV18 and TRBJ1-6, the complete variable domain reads NAGVMQNPRHLVRRRGQEARLRCSPMKGHSHVYWYRQLPEEGLKFMVYLQKENIIDESGMPKERFSAEFPKEGPSILRIQQVVRGDSAAYFCASSPGQILLNSPLHFGNGTRLTVT.

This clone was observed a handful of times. The DNA for the CDR3 is TGTGCCAGCAGTGAAGCGGCAGGGTACTATGGCTACACCTTC. It is translated as CASSEAAGYYGYTF. The rearrangement links TRBV6-1 to TRBJ1-2; possible D gene TRBD1, 5 bases. Per the germline V gene, CDR1 is MNHNS and CDR2 is SASEGT. Trimming stripped 0 bases from V and 3 bases from J, with 8 bases between. The CDR3 runs to 14 residues.

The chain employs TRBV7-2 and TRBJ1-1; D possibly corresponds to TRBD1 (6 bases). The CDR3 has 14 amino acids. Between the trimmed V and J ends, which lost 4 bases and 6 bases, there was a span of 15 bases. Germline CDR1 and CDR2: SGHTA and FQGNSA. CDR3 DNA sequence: TGTGCCAGCAGCTGGGGGACACCGGTGTCTGAAGCTTTCTTT. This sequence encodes CASSWGTPVSEAFF.

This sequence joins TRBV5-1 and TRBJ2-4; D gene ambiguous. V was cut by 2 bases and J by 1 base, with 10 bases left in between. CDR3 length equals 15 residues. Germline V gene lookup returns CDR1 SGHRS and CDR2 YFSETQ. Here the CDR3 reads CASSLPPAAKNIQYF. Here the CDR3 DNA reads TGCGCCAGCAGCTTACCCCCAGCGGCCAAAAACATTCAGTACTTC.

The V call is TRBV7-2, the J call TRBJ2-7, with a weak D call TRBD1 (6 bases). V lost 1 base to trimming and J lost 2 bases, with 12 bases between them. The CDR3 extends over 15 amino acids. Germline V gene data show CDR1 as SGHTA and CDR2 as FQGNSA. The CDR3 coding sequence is TGTGCCAGCAGCTTAGGGACCGACAGGACCTACGAGCAGTACTTC. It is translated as CASSLGTDRTYEQYF.

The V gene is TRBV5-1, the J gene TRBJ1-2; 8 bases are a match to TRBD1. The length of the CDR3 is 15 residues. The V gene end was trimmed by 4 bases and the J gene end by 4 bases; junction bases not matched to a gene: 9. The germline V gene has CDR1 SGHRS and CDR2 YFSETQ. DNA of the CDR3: TGCGCCAGCAGCACCTGGACAGGGTTTAGCTATGGCTACACCTTC. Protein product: CASSTWTGFSYGYTF.

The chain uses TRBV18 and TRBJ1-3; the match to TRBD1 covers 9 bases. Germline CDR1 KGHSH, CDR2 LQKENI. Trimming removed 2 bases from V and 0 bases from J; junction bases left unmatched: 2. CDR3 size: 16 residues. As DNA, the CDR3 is TGTGCCAGCTCACCAGGGACAGGGATCTCTGGAAACACCATATATTTT. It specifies CASSPGTGISGNTIYF.

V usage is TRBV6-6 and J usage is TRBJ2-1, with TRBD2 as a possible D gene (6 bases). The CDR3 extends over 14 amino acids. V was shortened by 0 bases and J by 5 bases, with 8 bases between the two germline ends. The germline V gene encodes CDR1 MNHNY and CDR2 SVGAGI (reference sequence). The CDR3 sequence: CASSYSTRDNEQFF. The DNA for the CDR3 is TGTGCCAGCAGTTACTCGACTAGAGACAATGAGCAGTTCTTC.

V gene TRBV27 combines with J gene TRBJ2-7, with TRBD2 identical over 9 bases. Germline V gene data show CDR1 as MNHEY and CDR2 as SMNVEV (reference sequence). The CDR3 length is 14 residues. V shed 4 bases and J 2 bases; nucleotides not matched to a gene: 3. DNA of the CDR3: TGTGCCAGCAGTTCTAGCGGGGCCACCTACGAGCAGTACTTC. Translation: CASSSSGATYEQYF.

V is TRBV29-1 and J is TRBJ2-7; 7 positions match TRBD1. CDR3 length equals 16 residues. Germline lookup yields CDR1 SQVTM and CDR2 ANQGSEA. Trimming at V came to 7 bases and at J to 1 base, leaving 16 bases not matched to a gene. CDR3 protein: CSAQVLQGKGSYEQYF. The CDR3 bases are TGCAGCGCTCAAGTTTTACAGGGGAAGGGATCCTACGAGCAGTACTTC.